The 3 T cell receptor beta chains reported below all come from one sample, sequenced in a study of OX40 agonist ivuxolimab in advanced cancers. Clones were read by immunoSEQ multiplex PCR, and TCRdb kept only the in-frame ones, dropping some. The sample consists of tens of thousands of clones, 80% to 90% of them appearing once. Sequencing used CD4+ or CD8+ T cells sorted from blood, obtained in a trial of the OX40 agonist ivuxolimab. The receptors were sampled from an adult with an advanced solid tumor such as melanoma, head and neck, liver or kidney cancer.

This chain links TRBV18 with TRBJ2-7; TRBD2 might be the D (6 bases). CDR1 and CDR2 from the germline V gene are KGHSH and LQKENI. Trimming took off 9 bases at V and 2 bases at J, with 17 bases between the two ends. The CDR3 is made up of 14 amino acids. As DNA, the CDR3 is TGTGCCAGTCGACCCCGGGACTTAGCCTACGAGCAGTACTTC. Residues: CASRPRDLAYEQYF.

J is TRBJ1-2 and V is TRBV7-6; 10 bases align to TRBD1. This CDR3 spans 15 amino acids. The ends lost 1 base at V and 2 bases at J; junction bases unmatched: 1. Germline assignment: CDR1 SGHVS and CDR2 FNYEAQ. CDR3 in DNA: TGTGCCAGCAGCTTAGGGGACAGGGGCAACTATGGCTACACCTTC. This translates into CASSLGDRGNYGYTF.

This clone appeared a single time. V usage is TRBV11-2 and J usage is TRBJ1-6, with 7 nucleotides matching TRBD1. This CDR3 region has 14 residues. Germline V gene lookup returns CDR1 SGHAT and CDR2 FQNNGV. V lost 4 bases and J lost 9; bases outside the gene matches: 6. Here the CDR3 DNA reads TGTGCCAGCAGCTGGGGACAGCGGGGTTCACCCCTCCACTTT. As protein: CASSWGQRGSPLHF.